This entry lists 17 T cell receptor beta chains sequenced from one sample in a study of T-cell reconstitution after alpha-beta-depleted transplantation in children. Unique molecular identifiers were incorporated during preparation of the TCRbeta library. TCRdb re-called the PCR reads through MiXCR, storing one row per CDR3 protein. Seen here are about 980,000 distinct CDR3 sequences, about 29% observed once, and the top ten hold over 25%. Sequenced here: PBMCs, mostly from graft donor cells, sampled 360 days after TCRalphabeta/CD19-depleted stem cell transplant. The receptor source for this set is a boy under two years old who had a stem cell transplant for SCID, so the T cells may come from the graft donor.

The V call is TRBV10-3, the J call TRBJ2-1; D unclear. This CDR3 has 14 amino acids. Germline CDR1 ENHRY, CDR2 SYGVKD. V was pared by 6 bases and J by 0 bases, with 9 bases between. The DNA of the CDR3 is TGTGCCATCAGCGGTCTGAGCTCCTACAATGAGCAGTTCTTC. Translated: CAISGLSSYNEQFF.

This clonotype was counted between two and nine times. This sequence joins TRBV28 and TRBJ1-4; D is undetermined. The germline gives CDR1 MDHEN, CDR2 SYDVKM. The length of the CDR3 is 15 residues. V lost 3 bases, J lost 10 bases, and 18 bases lay in between. The CDR3 protein is CASSFRRASGPKLFF. CDR3 nucleotide sequence: TGTGCCAGCAGTTTCAGACGGGCATCCGGCCCAAAACTGTTTTTT. Drawing the rest from reference TRBV28 and TRBJ1-4, the complete variable domain is DVKVTQSSRYLVKRTGEKVFLECVQDMDHENMFWYRQDPGLGLRLIYFSYDVKMKEKGDIPEGYSVSREKKERFSLILESASTNQTSMYLCASSFRRASGPKLFFGSGTQLSVL.

This clonotype was seen at least ten times. The chain has TRBV12-3 or TRBV12-4 and TRBJ2-5; D is possibly TRBD1 (5 bases). The CDR3 totals 14 residues. Trimming shortened V by 1 base and J by 5 bases, and 11 bases separated the two germline ends. The CDR3, as DNA: TGTGCCAGCAGTTTAGGGCAGGGCTGGGAGACCCAGTACTTC. Encoded protein: CASSLGQGWETQYF.

This clonotype showed up many times. The V call is TRBV12-3 or TRBV12-4, the J call TRBJ2-3, with TRBD1 identical over 10 bases. The CDR3 covers 14 residues. The V segment lost 4 bases and the J segment 4 bases; nucleotides outside the gene matches: 2. The CDR3 DNA sequence: TGTGCCAGCAGTTCTGGACAGGGGGCAGATACGCAGTATTTT. Translation gives CASSSGQGADTQYF.

The CDR3 loop is CASSTLQGMNTEAFF. CDR3 sequence (DNA): TGTGCCAGCAGCACTTTACAGGGAATGAACACTGAAGCTTTCTTT. The chain uses TRBV14 and TRBJ1-1; tentative D call: TRBD1 (6 bases). Germline V lookup: CDR1 SGHDN, CDR2 FVKESK. Trimming pared 5 bases from V and 0 bases from J, leaving 13 bases between. CDR3 size: 15 residues. Based on the CDR3 plus reference TRBV14 and TRBJ1-1, the full variable domain is EAGVTQFPSHSVIEKGQTVTLRCDPISGHDNLYWYRRVMGKEIKFLLHFVKESKQDESGMPNNRFLAERTGGTYSTLKVQPAELEDSGVYFCASSTLQGMNTEAFFGQGTRLTVV.

The V gene is TRBV20-1, the J gene TRBJ1-2; possible D gene TRBD1, 5 bases. The CDR3 sequence is 14 residues long. The V gene's germline CDR1 is DFQATT and CDR2 SNEGSKA (reference sequence). V was pared by 3 bases and J by 1 base, with 12 bases between. The CDR3: CSASPTGLNYGYTF. In nucleotides, the CDR3 is TGCAGTGCTAGCCCAACAGGACTTAACTATGGCTACACCTTC.

This clonotype appeared a few times. The V gene is TRBV6-1, the J gene TRBJ1-6; no definite D call. CDR3 length: 14 amino acids. Germline loops: CDR1 MNHNS, CDR2 SASEGT. Trimming removed 6 bases from V and 7 bases from J, with 13 bases in between. The CDR3 coding sequence is TGTGCCAGCAGAAGTAGCCTGAGAAATTCACCCCTCCACTTT. This sequence encodes CASRSSLRNSPLHF.

This clonotype came up a few times. This chain connects TRBV28 to TRBJ2-7; possibly TRBD2 for D (5 bases). Germline-derived CDR1 and CDR2 are MDHEN and SYDVKM. The CDR3 is 15 residues long. Trimming left V 7 bases short and J 2 bases short, with 18 bases between. The CDR3 spells CASIELRDPPYEQYF. The CDR3 coding sequence is TGTGCCAGCATTGAACTCCGGGATCCTCCCTACGAGCAGTACTTC.

This clonotype was seen only a few times. The V call is TRBV20-1, the J call TRBJ1-4; unclear D gene. Germline V gene data show CDR1 as DFQATT and CDR2 as SNEGSKA (reference sequence). Trimming pared 3 bases from V and 5 bases from J, leaving 16 bases between. This CDR3 contains 15 residues. In nucleotides, the CDR3 is TGCAGTGCTAGTTACTTCCCGGGTTACAATGAAAAACTGTTTTTT. It specifies CSASYFPGYNEKLFF.

In this sample, this clonotype turned up once. The gene calls are TRBV5-1 and TRBJ2-7; D is possibly TRBD2 (6 bases). Germline CDR1 reads SGHRS; CDR2 reads YFSETQ. The CDR3 totals 16 residues. Trimming removed 0 bases at V and 1 base at J, with 14 bases between. Here the CDR3 reads CASSLAPGLISYEQYF. The CDR3 bases are TGCGCCAGCAGCTTGGCCCCGGGACTGATATCCTACGAGCAGTACTTC.

This clonotype was seen only once. The rearrangement links TRBV5-1 to TRBJ2-7, with TRBD1 matching 9 bases. Unmatched junction bases numbered 4, after V lost 0 bases and J lost 0 bases. Per the germline V gene, CDR1 is SGHRS and CDR2 is YFSETQ. The CDR3 length is 16 residues. CDR3 sequence reads: CASSLGPQGASYEQYF. The CDR3 coding sequence is TGCGCCAGCAGCTTGGGACCACAGGGGGCCTCCTACGAGCAGTACTTC.

This chain links TRBV18 with TRBJ2-1; 7 bases are shared with TRBD2. The CDR3 is 13 residues long. V gave up 5 bases and J gave up 5 bases; unmatched junction bases: 3. The germline V gene has CDR1 KGHSH and CDR2 LQKENI. The CDR3 here is CASSGGGNNEQFF. The DNA for the CDR3 is TGTGCCAGCTCAGGCGGGGGAAACAATGAGCAGTTCTTC. Full variable domain (remainder filled in from reference TRBV18 and TRBJ2-1): NAGVMQNPRHLVRRRGQEARLRCSPMKGHSHVYWYRQLPEEGLKFMVYLQKENIIDESGMPKERFSAEFPKEGPSILRIQQVVRGDSAAYFCASSGGGNNEQFFGPGTRLTVL.

Written as DNA, the CDR3 is TGCAGCGTTGAAGTCCGCTCCTACGAGCAGTACTTC. Protein product: CSVEVRSYEQYF. V is TRBV29-1 and J is TRBJ2-7; D not resolved. The V end lost 1 base, the J end lost 0 bases, and 4 bases lay between the germline ends. CDR1 is SQVTM, CDR2 ANQGSEA, per germline. The CDR3 has 12 amino acids.

This chain joins TRBV20-1 and TRBJ1-3, with D possibly matching TRBD1 (5 bases). The V and J ends lost 6 bases and 2 bases respectively, with 14 bases between them. The germline V gene encodes CDR1 DFQATT and CDR2 SNEGSKA (reference sequence). The CDR3 sequence is 14 residues long. This CDR3 is CSAPTGGPGNTIYF. The CDR3 bases are TGCAGTGCGCCTACGGGGGGACCTGGAAACACCATATATTTT.

This clonotype was recorded once. CDR3 in DNA: TGCGCCAGCAGTGATGGGCAGATCACAGATACGCAGTATTTT. As protein: CASSDGQITDTQYF. The chain has TRBV10-1 and TRBJ2-3; no clear D gene. The length of the CDR3 is 14 residues. V was cut by 3 bases and J by 2 bases, with 9 bases left in between. Looked up from germline, CDR1 is WNHNN and CDR2 is SYGVQD (reference sequence).

This clonotype was counted a few times. This chain uses TRBV7-2 with TRBJ2-7, with no clear D. CDR3 length: 13 residues. V was cut by 0 bases and J by 6 bases, with 9 bases left in between. Germline V gene sequence: CDR1 SGHTA, CDR2 FQGNSA. Written as DNA, the CDR3 is TGTGCCAGCAGCTTAGCGATTTTTTTCGAGCAGTACTTC. It yields the protein CASSLAIFFEQYF.

This clonotype was observed a few times. The chain has TRBV6-1 and TRBJ1-3, with a possible D match to TRBD1 (5 bases). Germline CDR1 and CDR2: MNHNS and SASEGT. The V end was cut by 6 bases, the J end by 4 bases, with 22 bases between. CDR3 length: 17 residues. The CDR3 loop is CASSPRPGRVSGNTIYF. The CDR3 DNA sequence: TGTGCCAGCAGCCCCCGACCGGGGCGGGTTTCGGGAAACACCATATATTTT.